This T cell receptor (beta chain) was recovered during a study of Ad26.COV2.S vaccination and SARS-CoV-2 variants. Whole-study findings and limits: Quantification of TCR breadth and depth may have yielded underestimates of total T cell responses.

This clone occurred once. No antigen is known for it. The assay was immunoSEQ multiplex PCR, and TCRdb's table has in-frame clones only and misses some. The sample contains just over 350,000 clones, around 83% of which appear only once. Germline values: CDR1 SGHVS, CDR2 FQNEAQ. The CDR3 covers 16 residues. The V gene end was trimmed by 4 bases and the J gene end by 5 bases; junction bases not matched to a gene: 7. Treatment specified: about 20 received Ad26.COV2.S at low or high dose, single or two shots; about 5 received placebo; per-sample allocation not given. The samples date from day 63 after the first vaccine or placebo injection. This Boston cohort included adults aged 18-55 years.

The clonotype was recovered from a person between 18 and 60 years old who received the Ad26.COV2.S COVID-19 vaccine or a placebo. This material consisted of peripheral blood, taken in a trial of Ad26.COV2.S vaccine versus placebo. The V call is TRBV7-8, the J call TRBJ2-7, with 14 bases matching TRBD2. Here the CDR3 reads CASSSMGLAGVHEQYF. The CDR3, as DNA: TGTGCCAGCAGCTCAATGGGACTAGCGGGAGTTCACGAGCAGTACTTC.